These 12 T cell receptor beta chains originate from one sample sequenced in a study. TCRdb passed the RT-PCR reads through MiXCR, listing each CDR3 protein once. The sample includes 650,000 to 800,000 distinct CDR3 sequences, 12% to 15% seen only once; the top ten take 3.6%. What was sequenced was memory CD4+ T cells from blood. These receptors were collected from a female donor in good health, serving as a healthy control.

The chain joins TRBV10-3 to TRBJ1-1; 7 nucleotides align to TRBD1. Germline CDR1 and CDR2: ENHRY and SYGVKD. This CDR3 spans 12 amino acids. After removal of 4 bases from V and 8 bases from J, the junction contained 4 bases not matched to a gene. Here the CDR3 DNA reads TGTGCCATCAGTGGGGGACAGCGCGAAGCTTTCTTT. This translates into CAISGGQREAFF.

CDR3 in amino acids: CASSPRGDFAGELFF. For the CDR3, the DNA is TGTGCCAGCAGCCCAAGGGGAGATTTCGCCGGGGAGCTGTTTTTT. The V gene is TRBV27, the J gene TRBJ2-2; D could derive from TRBD1 or TRBD2 (5 bases each). Germline V gives CDR1 MNHEY, CDR2 SMNVEV (reference sequence). The germline V and J ends were trimmed by 6 bases and 6 bases, with 17 bases remaining between them. The CDR3 consists of 15 residues.

The rearrangement joins TRBV20-1 to TRBJ2-1; TRBD2 aligns across 7 bases. This CDR3 region has 14 residues. V gave up 0 bases and J gave up 1 base; unmatched junction bases: 0. The germline CDR1 and CDR2 sequences are DFQATT and SNEGSKA (reference sequence). CDR3: CSAREGGSYNEQFF. The DNA for the CDR3 is TGCAGTGCTAGAGAGGGGGGGTCCTACAATGAGCAGTTCTTC.

This clonotype was counted at least ten times. J is TRBJ2-3 and V is TRBV20-1, with 7 bases identical to TRBD1. From germline, CDR1 is DFQATT and CDR2 SNEGSKA (reference sequence). The junction had 7 bases not matched to a gene; V was cut back by 3 bases and J by 4 bases. This CDR3 region has 14 residues. As DNA, the CDR3 is TGCAGTGCTAGTTCCGGGACAGTACCAGATACGCAGTATTTT. Translating gives CSASSGTVPDTQYF.

About this clonotype: The junction departs from germline at one end; a sequencing error may be responsible. The CDR3 reads CASTFGQGELIRIF. The CDR3 region has the DNA TGTGCCAGCACCTTCGGACAGGGTGAATTAATCAGGATATTT. V is TRBV12-3 or TRBV12-4 and J is TRBJ1-3; 8 bases line up with TRBD1. The CDR3 covers 14 residues.

V and J are TRBV28 and TRBJ2-5; TRBD1 aligns across 7 bases. CDR1 is MDHEN and CDR2 is SYDVKM in the germline V gene. V was clipped by 6 bases and J by 5 bases; unmatched bases: 12. This CDR3 region has 15 residues. The CDR3 spells CASRQDRSGLETQYF. CDR3 coding DNA: TGTGCCAGCAGACAGGACAGGTCCGGGCTCGAGACCCAGTACTTC.

As DNA, the CDR3 is TGCGCCAGCAGCCAAGAGGTGGGACTAGCGACGAACACCGGGGAGCTGTTTTTT. Translating it yields CASSQEVGLATNTGELFF. This sequence joins TRBV4-3 and TRBJ2-2, with 10 positions matching TRBD2. Germline V gives CDR1 LGHNA, CDR2 YSLEER. V shed 0 bases, J shed 0 bases, and the junction held 4 bases outside the gene matches. The CDR3 consists of 18 residues.

This clonotype was seen a few times. This chain joins TRBV5-4 and TRBJ2-2; perhaps D is TRBD1 or TRBD2 (5 bases each). V lost 3 bases and J lost 6, with 15 bases in between. Germline CDR1 and CDR2: SGHNT and YYREEE (reference sequence). There are 15 residues in the CDR3. CDR3 in amino acids: CASSWDPSSAGELFF. The CDR3 nucleotides are TGTGCCAGCAGCTGGGACCCTTCAAGCGCCGGGGAGCTGTTTTTT.

The chain couples TRBV24-1 to TRBJ2-7, with TRBD1 as a possible D gene (6 bases). CDR1 is KGHDR, CDR2 SFDVKD, per germline. The V end was cut by 9 bases, the J end by 0 bases, with 11 bases between. There are 13 residues in the CDR3. For the CDR3, the DNA is TGTGCCACCGTCTACAGGGTCTCCTACGAGCAGTACTTC. Residues: CATVYRVSYEQYF.

V is TRBV9 and J is TRBJ2-5; possible D gene TRBD2, 6 bases. Germline CDR1 reads SGDLS; CDR2 reads YYNGEE. V shed 0 bases and J shed 4 bases, with 22 bases lying between them. The CDR3 spans 18 residues. CDR3 sequence: CASSVAAGGSGSLETQYF. CDR3 DNA: TGTGCCAGCAGCGTAGCCGCCGGGGGATCCGGGTCGCTAGAGACCCAGTACTTC.

The CDR3 loop is CATSDFRLETQYF. The CDR3 coding sequence is TGTGCCACCAGTGATTTTAGATTAGAGACCCAGTACTTC. This chain joins TRBV24-1 and TRBJ2-5, with D hard to call. Germline CDR1 KGHDR, CDR2 SFDVKD. With 1 base removed from V and 4 bases from J, the gap between germline ends came to 6 bases. This CDR3 spans 13 amino acids.

This clonotype was picked up many times. The J gene is TRBJ2-5, the V gene TRBV12-3 or TRBV12-4; 10 nucleotides line up with TRBD2. The CDR3 has 13 amino acids. V shed 6 bases and J 2 bases; nucleotides not matched to a gene: 0. CDR3 DNA: TGTGCCAGCAGACTAGCGGGACAAGAGACCCAGTACTTC. Residues: CASRLAGQETQYF.